A selection of T cell receptor beta chains follows, all from one sample in a study of T cell responses to AZD1222 COVID-19 vaccine. Clones were read by immunoSEQ multiplex PCR, and TCRdb kept only the in-frame ones, dropping some. The table lists around 200,000 clones, under 95% of them singletons, with 0.75% to 1% in the top ten. This material consisted of peripheral blood, taken on day 0 of AZD1222 vaccination. These receptor sequences come from an adult in good health. Both conserved end residues are part of each CDR3. The D gene is left open where the match is weak. For some rows the clone size is stated as once, few or many, or as a class when expanded; others skip it.

. TRBJ2-3 . TRBV28 CASSLRQNTDTQYF TGTGCCAGCAGTTTAAGGCAGAACACAGATACGCAGTATTTT
few TRBJ2-7 TRBD1 TRBV7-2 CASSLVRQGYEQYF TGTGCCAGCAGCTTAGTGAGACAGGGTTACGAGCAGTACTTC
. TRBJ2-5 . TRBV10-3 CAISDGEGTQYF TGTGCCATCAGTGACGGCGAGGGAACCCAGTACTTC
. TRBJ1-2 . TRBV7-9 CASSFDGGGHTF TGTGCCAGCAGCTTCGACGGAGGGGGACACACCTTC
. TRBJ2-3 . TRBV18 CASSPIRTAGADTQYF TGTGCCAGCTCACCAATTAGAACAGCTGGGGCAGATACGCAGTATTTT
. TRBJ2-3 . TRBV9 CASSAGAASTDTQYF TGTGCCAGCAGCGCAGGGGCGGCTAGCACAGATACGCAGTATTTT
. TRBJ2-5 . TRBV4-3 CASSQDLGGGETQYF TGCGCCAGCAGCCAAGATCTTGGGGGTGGGGAGACCCAGTACTTC
. TRBJ2-4 . TRBV19 CASSIIPIPGGKNIQYF TGTGCCAGTAGTATCATCCCCATCCCAGGGGGGAAAAACATTCAGTACTTC
. TRBJ2-5 . TRBV6-2/TRBV6-3 CASSYSWEETQYF TGTGCCAGCAGTTACTCATGGGAAGAGACCCAGTACTTC
. TRBJ2-7 TRBD2 TRBV29-1 CSAGLAGGEQYF TGCAGCGCGGGACTAGCGGGAGGAGAGCAGTACTTC
. TRBJ2-3 . TRBV27 CASSGGLGGDTQYF TGTGCCAGCAGTGGCGGGTTGGGAGGAGATACGCAGTATTTT
. TRBJ1-2 TRBD1 TRBV13 CASSATGTALNYGYTF TGTGCCAGCAGCGCCACCGGGACAGCCTTAAACTATGGCTACACCTTC
. TRBJ2-1 TRBD2 TRBV3-1/TRBV3-2 CASSTRLAVSYNEQFF TGTGCCAGCAGCACGCGACTAGCGGTCTCCTACAATGAGCAGTTCTTC
. TRBJ1-4 TRBD1 TRBV7-9 CASSSRRTGTNEKLFF TGTGCCAGCAGCTCCCGAAGGACAGGGACTAATGAAAAACTGTTTTTT
. TRBJ2-1 . TRBV28 CASSWGDPSYNEQFF TGTGCCAGCAGTTGGGGAGACCCCTCCTACAATGAGCAGTTCTTC
. TRBJ1-5 . TRBV12-2 CASRFPIDRGNQPQHF TGTGCAAGTCGCTTTCCCATTGACAGGGGCAATCAGCCCCAGCATTTT
. TRBJ2-1 . TRBV2 CASSVTSYYNEQFF TGTGCCAGCAGTGTGACTAGTTACTACAATGAGCAGTTCTTC
. TRBJ2-3 TRBD2 TRBV5-4 CASSLLRGSTDTQYF TGTGCCAGCAGCTTGTTGCGGGGGAGCACAGATACGCAGTATTTT
. TRBJ2-1 . TRBV6-5 CASSYSARGDNEQFF TGTGCCAGCAGTTACTCAGCCAGGGGGGACAATGAGCAGTTCTTC
. TRBJ1-1 TRBD1 TRBV5-6 CASSWGDRARAEAFF TGTGCCAGCAGCTGGGGGGACAGGGCGAGGGCTGAAGCTTTCTTT
. TRBJ1-2 . TRBV7-3 CASSPRSGYGYTF TGTGCCAGCAGCCCTCGATCCGGGTATGGCTACACCTTC
. TRBJ2-5 . TRBV7-2 CASSPEVEETQYF TGTGCCAGCAGCCCGGAGGTTGAAGAGACCCAGTACTTC
once TRBJ1-5 . TRBV4-1 CAIQDGRYSNQPQHF TGCGCCATCCAGGACGGGAGATATAGCAATCAGCCCCAGCATTTT
. TRBJ2-7 TRBD2 TRBV6-2/TRBV6-3 CASSSLAGHYEQYF TGTGCCAGCAGTTCTTTAGCGGGCCACTACGAGCAGTACTTC
once TRBJ1-3 . TRBV6-5 CASSTGNTIYF TGTGCCAGCAGTACGGGAAACACCATATATTTT
. TRBJ2-1 TRBD1 TRBV18 CASSAGQGAYEQFF TGTGCCAGCTCGGCGGGACAGGGGGCTTATGAGCAGTTCTTC
. TRBJ1-1 TRBD1 TRBV19 CASNLQGVNTEAFF TGTGCCAGTAACTTACAGGGGGTGAACACTGAAGCTTTCTTT
. TRBJ2-1 TRBD2 TRBV2 CASNGLARQFF TGTGCCAGCAACGGACTAGCTCGGCAGTTCTTC
. TRBJ2-1 TRBD2 TRBV15 CATRILAGNEQFF TGTGCCACCAGAATACTAGCGGGAAATGAGCAGTTCTTC
. TRBJ2-3 . TRBV24-1 CATSDLWPDTQYF TGTGCCACCAGTGATTTGTGGCCAGATACGCAGTATTTT
. TRBJ2-5 . TRBV5-1 CASSLGDIGQETQYF TGCGCCAGCAGCTTGGGAGATATAGGCCAAGAGACCCAGTACTTC
. TRBJ1-5 . TRBV10-3 CAISDGNQPQHF TGTGCCATCAGTGATGGAAATCAGCCCCAGCATTTT
. TRBJ1-2 . TRBV11-2 CASSPGGGYTF TGTGCCAGCAGCCCTGGGGGTGGCTACACCTTC
. TRBJ1-5 . TRBV7-2 CASSLDGSNQPQHF TGTGCCAGCAGCCTGGACGGAAGCAATCAGCCCCAGCATTTT
. TRBJ1-3 TRBD1 TRBV5-1 CASSPGTDSGNTIYF TGCGCCAGCAGCCCCGGGACAGACTCTGGAAACACCATATATTTT
. TRBJ1-2 . TRBV14 CASSQWKDSASNYGYTF TGTGCCAGCAGCCAATGGAAGGACAGCGCTTCTAACTATGGCTACACCTTC
. TRBJ1-1 . TRBV12-3/TRBV12-4 CASSLTVNTEAFF TGTGCCAGCAGTTTGACAGTGAACACTGAAGCTTTCTTT
. TRBJ2-7 TRBD1 TRBV9 CASSVVRDSYEQYF TGTGCCAGCAGCGTAGTAAGGGACAGCTACGAGCAGTACTTC
. TRBJ1-2 . TRBV6-5 CASSYSPGGGGYTF TGTGCCAGCAGTTACTCGCCCGGGGGCGGAGGCTACACCTTC
. TRBJ1-5 TRBD1 TRBV7-7 CASSCRDREDQPQHF TGTGCTAGCAGCTGCCGGGACAGGGAGGATCAGCCCCAGCATTTT
. TRBJ2-1 TRBD2 TRBV7-9 CASSFGTSGVKYNEQFF TGTGCCAGCAGCTTTGGGACTAGCGGGGTTAAATACAATGAGCAGTTCTTC
. TRBJ1-1 . TRBV7-9 CASILWSDTEAFF TGTGCCAGCATATTATGGAGTGACACTGAAGCTTTCTTT
. TRBJ2-7 TRBD1 TRBV6-5 CASSPIQGGSYEQYF TGTGCCAGCAGTCCCATACAGGGGGGTTCCTACGAGCAGTACTTC
. TRBJ2-1 . TRBV7-6 CASTDLPNFFSYNEQFF TGTGCCAGTACTGATCTCCCTAATTTCTTCTCCTACAATGAGCAGTTCTTC
. TRBJ2-7 . TRBV27 CASSFSGPGVEQYF TGTGCCAGCAGTTTTTCCGGCCCCGGTGTCGAGCAGTACTTC
. TRBJ2-5 TRBD2 TRBV2 CASSGSSGGQETQYF TGTGCCAGCAGTGGGTCTAGCGGGGGGCAAGAGACCCAGTACTTC
many TRBJ1-3 . TRBV9 CASSVAGQGNTIYF TGTGCCAGCAGCGTAGCAGGTCAGGGGAACACCATATATTTT
. TRBJ2-7 . TRBV6-6 CASTTQGALGYEQYF TGTGCCAGCACCACCCAAGGTGCTCTTGGTTACGAGCAGTACTTC
. TRBJ1-2 . TRBV4-3 CASSQGESTNYGYTF TGCGCCAGCAGCCAAGGGGAGTCTACTAACTATGGCTACACCTTC
. TRBJ1-1 TRBD1 TRBV7-2 CASSLVTGAGTEAFF TGTGCCAGCAGCTTAGTGACAGGGGCAGGCACTGAAGCTTTCTTT
. TRBJ2-1 . TRBV5-1 CASSPSIAVEQFF TGCGCCAGCAGCCCGTCTATAGCGGTTGAGCAGTTCTTC
once TRBJ1-5 TRBD1 TRBV27 CASSTGQYNQPQHF TGTGCCAGCAGCACGGGACAGTACAATCAGCCCCAGCATTTT